A single sample gave rise to the 32 T cell receptor beta chains below, sequenced in a study of T cells of healthy individuals. TCRdb itself ran the 5' RACE reads through MiXCR, one entry per CDR3 protein. The sample has approximately 89,000 distinct CDR3 sequences; about 4.8% are singletons. The receptors derive from a female donor in good health.

This clonotype was counted many times. The gene calls are TRBV12-3 or TRBV12-4 and TRBJ2-1; 15 nucleotides agree with TRBD2. J was trimmed by 1 base and V by 5 bases; bases with no gene match: 18. The CDR3 is made up of 22 amino acids. The DNA of the CDR3 is TGTGCCAGCAGTCCCTCTGCAACCGGGACTAGCGGGAGGAGTGGTTCCTACAATGAGCAGTTCTTC. It yields the protein CASSPSATGTSGRSGSYNEQFF.

This clonotype was detected ten times or more. The rearrangement links TRBV9 to TRBJ2-5, with 9 bases lining up with TRBD2. This CDR3 is built from 15 residues. The junction had 10 bases not matched to a gene; V was cut back by 5 bases and J by 5 bases. Germline CDR1 and CDR2: SGDLS and YYNGEE. CDR3 bases: TGTGCCAGCAGGAAAGGTAGCGGGAGCTCTGAGACCCAGTACTTC. This encodes CASRKGSGSSETQYF.

This clonotype was seen repeatedly, ten times or more. A read error may account for a junction end that differs from germline. The chain carries TRBV10-3 and TRBJ2-7; 12 bases map to TRBD2. Looked up from germline, CDR1 is ENHRY and CDR2 is SYGVKD. This CDR3 contains 12 residues. The CDR3: CAISDSTSGRGF. CDR3 bases: TGTGCCATCAGTGACTCGACTAGCGGGAGAGGCTTC.

This clonotype was seen repeatedly, ten times or more. This chain joins TRBV20-1 and TRBJ2-3; 7 bases fit TRBD2. The length of the CDR3 is 17 residues. From germline, CDR1 is DFQATT and CDR2 SNEGSKA (reference sequence). V lost 3 bases and J lost 0; bases outside the gene matches: 12. This CDR3 is CSASDGASGSSTDTQYF. Here the CDR3 DNA reads TGCAGTGCTAGTGATGGGGCTAGCGGCTCTAGCACAGATACGCAGTATTTT.

Ten or more counts support this clonotype. The chain joins TRBV13 to TRBJ2-2; D is unclear. The V end was cut by 0 bases, the J end by 0 bases, with 8 bases between. The CDR3 runs 16 residues. Germline-derived CDR1 and CDR2 are PRHDT and FYEKMQ (reference sequence). CDR3 sequence reads: CASSLGNSANTGELFF. The DNA of the CDR3 is TGTGCCAGCAGCTTAGGCAACAGCGCGAACACCGGGGAGCTGTTTTTT.

This clonotype was observed many times. This sequence joins TRBV4-2 and TRBJ1-5; 9 nucleotides line up with TRBD1. The ends lost 0 bases at V and 5 bases at J; junction bases unmatched: 5. The germline V gene has CDR1 LGHNA and CDR2 YNFKEQ. The CDR3 totals 16 residues. CDR3 loop: CASSQDAGQGYQPQHF. The CDR3 DNA reads TGTGCCAGCAGCCAAGATGCGGGACAGGGATATCAGCCCCAGCATTTT.

At least ten counts were recorded for this clonotype. The chain combines TRBV28 with TRBJ1-4, with 7 positions matching TRBD1. V was pared by 2 bases and J by 1 base, with 7 bases of the junction left unmatched. This CDR3 is 17 amino acids long. The germline V gene encodes CDR1 MDHEN and CDR2 SYDVKM. The CDR3 sequence is CASSLIAGGGTNEKLFF. CDR3 coding DNA: TGTGCCAGCAGTTTAATAGCAGGGGGTGGAACTAATGAAAAACTGTTTTTT.

This clonotype was seen a handful of times. The chain joins TRBV7-8 to TRBJ2-4; D possibly matches TRBD1 or TRBD2 (5 bases each). This CDR3 has 14 amino acids. V was clipped by 5 bases and J by 4 bases, with 12 bases between them. The germline V gene has CDR1 SGHVS and CDR2 FQNEAQ. CDR3 sequence reads: CASSPRDGKNIQYF. CDR3 nucleotides: TGTGCCAGCAGCCCTAGGGACGGTAAAAACATTCAGTACTTC. Using reference TRBV7-8 and TRBJ2-4 for the parts outside the CDR3, the full variable domain is GAGVSQSPRYKVAKRGQDVALRCDPISGHVSLFWYQQALGQGPEFLTYFQNEAQLDKSGLPSDRFFAERPEGSVSTLKIQRTQQEDSAVYLCASSPRDGKNIQYFGAGTRLSVL.

V and J are TRBV6-6 and TRBJ2-6; maybe TRBD2 (6 bases). From germline, CDR1 is MNHNY and CDR2 SVGAGI (reference sequence). Between the trimmed V and J ends, which lost 5 bases and 2 bases, there was a span of 13 bases. This CDR3 region has 16 residues. The CDR3 coding sequence is TGTGCCAGCAGTCCGGGGGAAGTAACTGGGGCCAACGTCCTGACTTTC. It is translated as CASSPGEVTGANVLTF.

This clonotype has ten or more counts. The rearrangement links TRBV5-1 to TRBJ2-1; no reliable D call. The CDR3 extends over 13 amino acids. Trimming left V 1 base short and J 2 bases short, with 4 bases between. CDR1 SGHRS and CDR2 YFSETQ come from the germline V gene. The CDR3 nucleotides read TGCGCCAGCAGCTTGACACCCTACAATGAGCAGTTCTTC. It translates to CASSLTPYNEQFF.

This clonotype was seen ten or more times. This sequence joins TRBV18 and TRBJ2-3; 10 bases fit TRBD2. V lost 2 bases and J lost 1; bases outside the gene matches: 12. The length of the CDR3 is 19 residues. Germline CDR1 and CDR2: KGHSH and LQKENI. CDR3 region: CASSPRTSGAGRGTDTQYF. In DNA form, the CDR3 reads TGTGCCAGCTCACCAAGGACTAGCGGAGCGGGTCGTGGCACAGATACGCAGTATTTT.

There are a few counts of this clonotype. The chain combines TRBV20-1 with TRBJ2-1; D may be TRBD2 (6 bases). Germline values: CDR1 DFQATT, CDR2 SNEGSKA (reference sequence). CDR3 length: 15 residues. V was pared by 6 bases and J by 6 bases, with 21 bases between. For the CDR3, the DNA is TGCAGTGCCCCTATTCTAGCGCGGGACGGCAATGAGCAGTTCTTC. Protein sequence: CSAPILARDGNEQFF.

This clonotype was found many times. The chain links TRBV12-3 or TRBV12-4 to TRBJ2-7; D is perhaps TRBD1 (6 bases). Deletions cut 3 bases from V and 0 bases from J, with 12 bases between. The CDR3 consists of 15 residues. CDR3: CASSLGDTSSYEQYF. CDR3 nucleotides: TGTGCCAGCAGTTTGGGGGACACCAGCTCCTACGAGCAGTACTTC.

The table lists this clonotype with many counts. The genes are TRBV3-1 and TRBJ1-1; D unclear. From germline, CDR1 is LGHDT and CDR2 YNNKEL (reference sequence). Trimming took 0 bases from V and 4 from J, leaving 15 bases between them. The CDR3 has 16 residues. CDR3 protein: CASSQDLAPGGTEAFF. The CDR3 region has the DNA TGTGCCAGCAGCCAAGATCTGGCCCCGGGCGGCACTGAAGCTTTCTTT.

This clonotype occurred many times. The chain has TRBV18 and TRBJ2-1; 14 nucleotides align to TRBD2. Germline V gene lookup returns CDR1 KGHSH and CDR2 LQKENI. The CDR3 consists of 16 residues. Losses at the gene ends were 4 bases for V and 8 bases for J; bases not matched to a gene: 7. The CDR3 DNA reads TGTGCCAGCTCACGGCCGGGACTAGCGGGAGCCGATGAGCAGTTCTTC. It is translated as CASSRPGLAGADEQFF.

Note on this clonotype: This could be a read error, since a much larger clone is one nucleotide away. The chain combines TRBV29-1 with TRBJ2-1; D is possibly TRBD1 (5 bases). The CDR3 covers 15 residues. The V gene's germline CDR1 is SQVTM and CDR2 ANQGSEA. The CDR3 region has the DNA TGCAGCGTTACAGGACATTTGAGCTCCTACAGTGAGCAGTTCTTC. This gives the protein CSVTGHLSSYSEQFF.

In the case of this clonotype: Just one base apart from a much larger clone, this may be a read error. The chain has TRBV9 and TRBJ2-1; D is possibly TRBD1 or TRBD2 (5 bases each). The CDR3 spans 14 residues. Germline CDR1 and CDR2: SGDLS and YYNGEE. In nucleotides, the CDR3 is TGTGCCAGCAGCGCAACCGGGACCCACAATGAGCATTTCTTC. Amino acid sequence: CASSATGTHNEHFF.

This clonotype was seen ten or more times. The genes are TRBV7-9 and TRBJ1-1; D is possibly TRBD1 (6 bases). Trimming removed 6 bases at V and 5 bases at J, with 16 bases between. This CDR3 region has 14 residues. Germline CDR1 and CDR2: SEHNR and FQNEAQ (reference sequence). The CDR3 sequence: CASRGRGRGTEAFF. As DNA, the CDR3 is TGTGCCAGCAGAGGCCGGGGCAGGGGAACTGAAGCTTTCTTT.

This clonotype was counted only a few times. The genes are TRBV4-1 and TRBJ1-2; D remains ambiguous. The germline V gene encodes CDR1 MGHRA and CDR2 YSYEKL. CDR3 length: 16 residues. Trimming shortened V by 0 bases and J by 6 bases, and 17 bases separated the two germline ends. The CDR3 loop reads CASSQEEAGFFDGYTF. The CDR3 nucleotides read TGCGCCAGCAGCCAAGAGGAGGCAGGTTTTTTTGATGGCTACACCTTC.

This clonotype showed up many times. This chain links TRBV28 with TRBJ2-1; D gene uncertain. Germline loops: CDR1 MDHEN, CDR2 SYDVKM. The CDR3 covers 11 residues. The V and J ends lost 6 bases and 6 bases respectively, with 6 bases between them. The CDR3 bases are TGTGCCAGCAGCCGGGCCAATGAGCAGTTCTTC. It codes for CASSRANEQFF.

This clonotype was picked up many times. The gene calls are TRBV5-1 and TRBJ2-3; D gene unclear. The CDR3 is 14 amino acids. The germline V gene encodes CDR1 SGHRS and CDR2 YFSETQ. Trimming pared 1 base from V and 2 bases from J, leaving 8 bases between. The CDR3 sequence is CASSLLTPTDTQYF. The CDR3 bases are TGCGCCAGCAGCTTGTTGACCCCCACAGATACGCAGTATTTT.

This clonotype was seen ten or more times. CDR3 in amino acids: CASIDQGTTDTQYF. CDR3 coding DNA: TGCGCCAGCATCGACCAGGGGACTACAGATACGCAGTATTTT. This rearrangement joins TRBV5-1 to TRBJ2-3; tentatively, D is TRBD1 or TRBD2 (6 bases each). V lost 6 bases, J lost 3 bases, and 14 bases lay in between. The CDR3 extends over 14 amino acids. Germline-derived CDR1 and CDR2 are SGHRS and YFSETQ.

This clonotype has a count of ten or more. The chain employs TRBV9 and TRBJ2-4, with TRBD2 matching 14 bases. V lost 3 bases, J lost 7 bases, and 6 bases stayed unmatched. In germline, CDR1 is SGDLS, CDR2 YYNGEE. This CDR3 region has 16 residues. The CDR3 loop reads CASSAGLAGVDNIQYF. CDR3 sequence (DNA): TGTGCCAGCAGCGCGGGACTAGCGGGAGTCGACAACATTCAGTACTTC.

This CDR3 is CASSQEGAPNTGELFF. The CDR3, as DNA: TGCGCCAGCAGCCAAGAAGGCGCTCCGAACACCGGGGAGCTGTTTTTT. The chain links TRBV4-1 to TRBJ2-2; D remains unclear. With 0 bases removed from V and 0 bases from J, the gap between germline ends came to 8 bases. The germline CDR1 and CDR2 sequences are MGHRA and YSYEKL. This CDR3 comprises 16 residues.

This clonotype turned up a few times. V is TRBV6-5 and J is TRBJ1-1, with a tentative D call TRBD1 (5 bases). Trimming stripped 0 bases from V and 0 bases from J, with 14 bases between. This CDR3 comprises 17 residues. Germline CDR1 is MNHEY and CDR2 is SVGAGI. The CDR3 here is CASSYSPLWGMNTEAFF. The CDR3 DNA reads TGTGCCAGCAGTTACTCGCCCCTTTGGGGCATGAACACTGAAGCTTTCTTT.

V is TRBV29-1 and J is TRBJ1-1; D is ambiguous. The CDR3 totals 12 residues. The V gene's germline CDR1 is SQVTM and CDR2 ANQGSEA. V was trimmed by 8 bases and J by 0 bases, leaving 10 bases between them. DNA of the CDR3: TGCAGCCTTACGACGGTGAACACTGAAGCTTTCTTT. Translation gives CSLTTVNTEAFF.

This clonotype came up a few times. The V and J genes are TRBV29-1 and TRBJ1-1; 11 bases match TRBD1. Per the germline V gene, CDR1 is SQVTM and CDR2 is ANQGSEA. V shed 3 bases and J 4 bases; nucleotides not matched to a gene: 7. The CDR3 covers 15 residues. As DNA, the CDR3 is TGCAGCGTTGACGACAGGACAGGGGGCATCACTGAAGCTTTCTTT. Its protein product is CSVDDRTGGITEAFF.

The chain couples TRBV7-2 to TRBJ1-1; 7 bases line up with TRBD1. Unmatched junction bases numbered 4, after V lost 1 base and J lost 2 bases. This CDR3 has 15 residues. CDR1 SGHTA and CDR2 FQGNSA come from the germline V gene. The CDR3 DNA reads TGTGCCAGCAGCTTAGTTTACAGGGGTAACACTGAAGCTTTCTTT. It codes for CASSLVYRGNTEAFF.

This clonotype was seen at least ten times. V gene TRBV6-2 or TRBV6-3 combines with J gene TRBJ1-1, with TRBD1 matching 7 bases. This CDR3 comprises 16 residues. Trimming at V came to 0 bases and at J to 3 bases, leaving 7 bases not matched to a gene. The germline V gene has CDR1 MNHEY and CDR2 SVGEGT. In DNA, the CDR3 is TGTGCCAGCAGTTACTCCGAACAGGGGTGGGACACTGAAGCTTTCTTT. Residues: CASSYSEQGWDTEAFF.

This clonotype has just a few counts. This chain connects TRBV7-2 to TRBJ2-5; D is unresolved. V was trimmed by 6 bases and J by 5 bases, leaving 13 bases between them. CDR1 and CDR2 (germline): SGHTA, FQGNSA. This CDR3 is 13 amino acids long. CDR3 DNA: TGTGCCAGCAGGTTTCCCCCCGAGGAGACCCAGTACTTC. Protein sequence: CASRFPPEETQYF.

There are many counts of this clonotype. V and J are TRBV30 and TRBJ2-3; 9 nucleotides line up with TRBD2. The V segment lost 3 bases and the J segment 1 base; nucleotides outside the gene matches: 5. This CDR3 has 15 amino acids. CDR1 GTSNPN and CDR2 SVGIG come from the germline V gene (reference sequence). The CDR3 region has the DNA TGTGCCTGGAGACCAACTAGCGGGCGCACAGATACGCAGTATTTT. Its protein is CAWRPTSGRTDTQYF.

This clonotype came up many times. V gene TRBV14 combines with J gene TRBJ2-1; no reliable D call. This CDR3 comprises 17 residues. Germline CDR1 SGHDN, CDR2 FVKESK. The V end was cut by 4 bases, the J end by 5 bases, with 21 bases between. Written as DNA, the CDR3 is TGTGCCAGCAGCCGACTTAAGCTAGGAGACCGAGACAATGAGCAGTTCTTC. Translation gives CASSRLKLGDRDNEQFF.